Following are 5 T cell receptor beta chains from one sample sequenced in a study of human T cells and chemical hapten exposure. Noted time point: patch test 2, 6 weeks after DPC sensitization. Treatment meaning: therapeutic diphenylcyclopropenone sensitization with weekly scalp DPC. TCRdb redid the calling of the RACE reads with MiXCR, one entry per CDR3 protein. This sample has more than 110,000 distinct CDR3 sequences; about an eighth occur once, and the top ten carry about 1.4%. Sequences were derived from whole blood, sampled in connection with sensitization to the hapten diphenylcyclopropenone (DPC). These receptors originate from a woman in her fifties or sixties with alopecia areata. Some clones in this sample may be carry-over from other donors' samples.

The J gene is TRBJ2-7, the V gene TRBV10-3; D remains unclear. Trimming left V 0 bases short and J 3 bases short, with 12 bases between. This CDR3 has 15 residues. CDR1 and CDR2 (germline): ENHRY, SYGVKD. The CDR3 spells CAISESEPQYYEQYF. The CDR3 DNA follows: TGTGCCATCAGTGAGTCTGAACCACAATACTACGAGCAGTACTTC.

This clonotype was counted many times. Here the CDR3 DNA reads TGTGCCTCTGGGAGGGGTCCCGGAGATACGCAGTATTTT. This sequence encodes CASGRGPGDTQYF. This chain joins TRBV10-3 and TRBJ2-3, with 7 bases matching TRBD2. CDR3 size: 13 residues. J gave up 5 bases and V 11 bases, and 10 bases lay outside the gene matches. Germline values: CDR1 ENHRY, CDR2 SYGVKD.

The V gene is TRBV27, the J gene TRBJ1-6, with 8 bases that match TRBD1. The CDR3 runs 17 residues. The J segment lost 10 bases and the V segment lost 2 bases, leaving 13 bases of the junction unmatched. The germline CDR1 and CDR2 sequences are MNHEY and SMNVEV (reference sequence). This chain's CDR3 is CASSLHPSGTGGSPLHF. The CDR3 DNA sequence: TGTGCCAGCAGTTTACATCCTTCCGGGACAGGAGGATCACCCCTCCACTTT.

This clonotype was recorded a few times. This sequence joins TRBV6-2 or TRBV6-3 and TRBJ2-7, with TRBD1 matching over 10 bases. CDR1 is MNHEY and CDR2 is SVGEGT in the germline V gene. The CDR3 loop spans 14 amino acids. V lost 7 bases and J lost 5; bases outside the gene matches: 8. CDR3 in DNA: TGTGCCAGCACCCCTCCGGGACAGGGGAACGAGCAGTACTTC. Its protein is CASTPPGQGNEQYF.

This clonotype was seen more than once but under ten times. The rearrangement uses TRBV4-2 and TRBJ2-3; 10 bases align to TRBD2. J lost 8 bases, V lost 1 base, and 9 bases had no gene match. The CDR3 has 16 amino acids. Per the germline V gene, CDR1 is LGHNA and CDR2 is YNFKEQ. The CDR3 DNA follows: TGTGCCAGCAGCCAAGTGGCCAGCGGGAGGGCAGTTACGCAGTATTTT. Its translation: CASSQVASGRAVTQYF.